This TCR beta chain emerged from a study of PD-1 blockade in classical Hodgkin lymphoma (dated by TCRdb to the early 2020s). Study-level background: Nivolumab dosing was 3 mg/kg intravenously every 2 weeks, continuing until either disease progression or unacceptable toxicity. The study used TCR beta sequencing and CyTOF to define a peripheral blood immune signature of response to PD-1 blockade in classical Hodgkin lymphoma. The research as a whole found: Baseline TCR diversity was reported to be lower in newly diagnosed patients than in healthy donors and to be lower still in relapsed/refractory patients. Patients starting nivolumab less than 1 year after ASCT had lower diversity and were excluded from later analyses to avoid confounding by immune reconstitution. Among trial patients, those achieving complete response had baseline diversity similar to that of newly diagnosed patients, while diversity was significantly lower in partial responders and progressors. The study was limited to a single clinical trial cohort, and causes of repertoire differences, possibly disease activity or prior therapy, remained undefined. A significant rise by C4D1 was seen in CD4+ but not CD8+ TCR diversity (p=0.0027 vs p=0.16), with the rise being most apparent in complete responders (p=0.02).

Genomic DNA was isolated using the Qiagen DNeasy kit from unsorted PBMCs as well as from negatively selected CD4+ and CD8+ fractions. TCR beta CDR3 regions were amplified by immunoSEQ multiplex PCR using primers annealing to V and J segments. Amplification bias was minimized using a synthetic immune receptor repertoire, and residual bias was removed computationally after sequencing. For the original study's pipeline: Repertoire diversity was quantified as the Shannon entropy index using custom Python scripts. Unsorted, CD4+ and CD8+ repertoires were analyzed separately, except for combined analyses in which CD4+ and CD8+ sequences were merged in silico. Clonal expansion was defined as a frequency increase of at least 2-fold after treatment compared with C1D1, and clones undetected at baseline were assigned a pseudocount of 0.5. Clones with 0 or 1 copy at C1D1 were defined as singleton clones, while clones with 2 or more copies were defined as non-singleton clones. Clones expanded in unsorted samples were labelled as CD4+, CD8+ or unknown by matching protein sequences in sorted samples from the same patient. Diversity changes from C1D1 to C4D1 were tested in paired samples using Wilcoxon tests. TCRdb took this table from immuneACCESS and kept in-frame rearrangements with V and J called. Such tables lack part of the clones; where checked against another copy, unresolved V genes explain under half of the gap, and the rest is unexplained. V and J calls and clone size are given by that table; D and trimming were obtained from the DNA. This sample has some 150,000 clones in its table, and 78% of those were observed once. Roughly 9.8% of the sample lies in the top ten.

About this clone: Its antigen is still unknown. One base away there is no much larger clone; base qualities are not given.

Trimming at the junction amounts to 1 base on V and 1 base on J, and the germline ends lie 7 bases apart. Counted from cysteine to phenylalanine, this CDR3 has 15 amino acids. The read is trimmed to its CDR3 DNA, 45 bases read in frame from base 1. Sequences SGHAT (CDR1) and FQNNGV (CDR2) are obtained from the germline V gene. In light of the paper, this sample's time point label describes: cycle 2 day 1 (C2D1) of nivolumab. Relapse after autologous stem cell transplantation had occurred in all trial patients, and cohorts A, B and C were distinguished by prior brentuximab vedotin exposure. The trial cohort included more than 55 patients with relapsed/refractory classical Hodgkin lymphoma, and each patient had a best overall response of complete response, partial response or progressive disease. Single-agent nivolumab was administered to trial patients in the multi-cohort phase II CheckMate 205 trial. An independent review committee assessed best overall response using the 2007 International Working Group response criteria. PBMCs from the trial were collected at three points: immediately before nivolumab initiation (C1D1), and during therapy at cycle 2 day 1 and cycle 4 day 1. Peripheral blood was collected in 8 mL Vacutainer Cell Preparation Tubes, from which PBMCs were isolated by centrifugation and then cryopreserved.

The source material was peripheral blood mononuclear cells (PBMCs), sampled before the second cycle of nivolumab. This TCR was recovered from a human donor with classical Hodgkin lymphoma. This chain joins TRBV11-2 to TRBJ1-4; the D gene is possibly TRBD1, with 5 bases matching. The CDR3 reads CASSLGQGTNEKLFF. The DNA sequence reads TGTGCCAGCAGCTTAGGGCAGGGAACTAATGAAAAACTGTTTTTT.